The next 14 T cell receptor beta chains were all read from a single sample in a study of T cell changes during pregnancy in multiple sclerosis. The repertoire was sequenced with immunoSEQ multiplex PCR; TCRdb's copy has only in-frame clones and lacks some. The table records 90,000 to 95,000 clones, approximately 89% of them present only once. Sequencing used peripheral blood, obtained before pregnancy. These TCRs come from a female donor with multiple sclerosis, enrolled in a pregnancy study.

The rearrangement joins TRBV7-8 to TRBJ1-1, with D possibly being TRBD1 (5 bases). There are 19 residues in the CDR3. V lost 1 base, J lost 4 bases, and 25 bases lay in between. In germline, CDR1 is SGHVS, CDR2 FQNEAQ. CDR3 sequence: CASSLVAGRQGISGTEAFF. CDR3 DNA sequence: TGTGCCAGCAGCTTAGTAGCCGGCAGGCAGGGTATCTCGGGCACTGAAGCTTTCTTT.

This chain joins TRBV9 and TRBJ2-1, with a weak D call TRBD1 (7 bases). Germline V gene lookup returns CDR1 SGDLS and CDR2 YYNGEE. Trimming removed 3 bases at V and 7 bases at J, with 17 bases between. CDR3 length: 15 residues. The CDR3 DNA sequence: TGTGCCAGCAGCGAGGGGGCGGGAAGAAATAATGAGCAGTTCTTC. Its protein product is CASSEGAGRNNEQFF. The full variable domain, rest sourced from reference TRBV9 and TRBJ2-1, is DSGVTQTPKHLITATGQRVTLRCSPRSGDLSVYWYQQSLDQGLQFLIQYYNGEERAKGNILERFSAQQFPDLHSELNLSSLELGDSALYFCASSEGAGRNNEQFFGPGTRLTVL.

The chain employs TRBV5-1 and TRBJ2-2; no definite D call. This CDR3 spans 14 amino acids. Trimming removed 0 bases from V and 5 bases from J, with 8 bases in between. Germline V CDR1 and CDR2: SGHRS, YFSETQ. The CDR3 DNA is TGCGCCAGCAGCTTGGGTATCGTGACCGGGGAGCTGTTTTTT. Its protein product is CASSLGIVTGELFF.

This chain connects TRBV19 to TRBJ2-1; a possible D gene is TRBD2 (6 bases). CDR3 length: 15 residues. V lost 7 bases and J 0 bases, leaving 13 bases between the germline ends. Germline CDR1 reads LNHDA; CDR2 reads SQIVND (reference sequence). DNA for the CDR3: TGTGCCAGTACCCTCGACGGGAGCTCCTACAATGAGCAGTTCTTC. Encoded protein: CASTLDGSSYNEQFF.

The chain combines TRBV5-1 with TRBJ2-5; possibly TRBD2 for D (5 bases). Germline CDR1 and CDR2: SGHRS and YFSETQ. The CDR3 length is 12 residues. V dropped 7 bases and J dropped 5 bases, with 12 bases sitting between them. CDR3 region: CASARDGETQYF. In DNA, the CDR3 is TGCGCCAGCGCTCGGGATGGGGAGACCCAGTACTTC.

The rearrangement joins TRBV29-1 to TRBJ2-1, with 8 bases matching TRBD1. Germline V gene sequence: CDR1 SQVTM, CDR2 ANQGSEA. CDR3 length: 16 amino acids. The J segment lost 0 bases and the V segment lost 5 bases, leaving 9 bases of the junction unmatched. CDR3 protein: CSVQGQEGASYNEQFF. DNA of the CDR3: TGCAGCGTTCAGGGACAGGAGGGAGCCTCCTACAATGAGCAGTTCTTC.

This rearrangement joins TRBV18 to TRBJ2-7; TRBD1 agrees at 9 bases. Germline CDR1 and CDR2: KGHSH and LQKENI. Germline trimming cut 1 base from V and 10 bases from J; bases unmatched to any gene: 2. CDR3 length: 12 residues. The CDR3 DNA follows: TGTGCCAGCTCACCACAGGACAGGGGTCAGTACTTC. Translated, it gives CASSPQDRGQYF.

The CDR3 reads CASSDGRGTYNEQFF. DNA for the CDR3: TGTGCCAGCAGTGACGGCAGGGGGACATACAATGAGCAGTTCTTC. The V and J genes are TRBV2 and TRBJ2-1, with 7 bases identical to TRBD1. The CDR3 totals 15 residues. Germline V gene lookup returns CDR1 SNHLY and CDR2 FYNNEI. V lost 3 bases and J lost 4; bases outside the gene matches: 6.

The V gene is TRBV18, the J gene TRBJ1-3; D is uncertain. Germline CDR1 is KGHSH and CDR2 is LQKENI. Trimming shortened V by 4 bases and J by 4 bases, and 17 bases separated the two germline ends. The CDR3 spans 16 residues. This CDR3 reads CASSLTVRVMGNTIYF. The CDR3 DNA reads TGTGCCAGCTCACTAACGGTCCGGGTGATGGGAAACACCATATATTTT.

The gene calls are TRBV5-4 and TRBJ2-3, with 10 bases that match TRBD2. This CDR3 contains 15 residues. V trimming: 0 bases; J trimming: 7 bases; junction bases outside the gene matches: 5. CDR1 and CDR2 from the germline V gene are SGHNT and YYREEE (reference sequence). CDR3 residues: CASSLGASGSNTQYF. The CDR3 coding sequence is TGTGCCAGCAGCTTGGGGGCTAGCGGGAGTAATACGCAGTATTTT.

The gene calls are TRBV27 and TRBJ2-7; 13 bases are shared with TRBD2. The V gene end was trimmed by 5 bases and the J gene end by 5 bases; junction bases not matched to a gene: 3. This CDR3 region has 14 residues. Germline CDR1 is MNHEY and CDR2 is SMNVEV (reference sequence). CDR3 nucleotide sequence: TGTGCCAGCAGTCTACTAGCGGGAGGGAACGAGCAGTACTTC. Protein sequence: CASSLLAGGNEQYF.

The chain employs TRBV15 and TRBJ2-5; 7 nucleotides line up with TRBD2. The germline gives CDR1 LNHNV, CDR2 YYDKDF (reference sequence). V gave up 1 base and J gave up 5 bases; unmatched junction bases: 13. The CDR3 covers 17 residues. CDR3 sequence: CATSRGPWEGRIETQYF. The CDR3 DNA is TGTGCCACCAGCAGAGGACCGTGGGAGGGCCGGATTGAGACCCAGTACTTC.

The V gene is TRBV27, the J gene TRBJ1-6; 7 bases match TRBD1. Germline V gene lookup returns CDR1 MNHEY and CDR2 SMNVEV (reference sequence). There are 15 residues in the CDR3. V shed 4 bases, J shed 5 bases, and the junction held 5 bases outside the gene matches. The CDR3 is CASSYRGGNNSPLHF. DNA of the CDR3: TGTGCCAGCAGTTACAGGGGAGGTAATAATTCACCCCTCCACTTT.

Here the CDR3 reads CASSLGGTSNEKLFF. CDR3 coding DNA: TGTGCCAGCAGTTTAGGGGGGACGTCTAATGAAAAACTGTTTTTT. The chain links TRBV28 to TRBJ1-4, with D perhaps TRBD1 (5 bases). The CDR3 is made up of 15 amino acids. Germline loops: CDR1 MDHEN, CDR2 SYDVKM. V lost 2 bases and J lost 3, with 10 bases in between. Supplemented by reference TRBV28 and TRBJ1-4, the full variable domain reads DVKVTQSSRYLVKRTGEKVFLECVQDMDHENMFWYRQDPGLGLRLIYFSYDVKMKEKGDIPEGYSVSREKKERFSLILESASTNQTSMYLCASSLGGTSNEKLFFGSGTQLSVL.